Shown below are 32 T cell receptor beta chains from a single sample sequenced in a study of T cell changes during pregnancy in multiple sclerosis (dated by TCRdb to the late 2010s). The library was built by means of the immunoSEQ multiplex PCR assay. TCRdb carries this immuneACCESS record with in-frame sequences only. Its versions omit some clonotypes, under half of them owing to an unresolved V gene in the studies checked, with the rest unexplained. Present in this sample are under 55,000 clones, approximately 94% of which were seen just once. Roughly 0.32% of the sample comes from the top ten. The sample here was CD4+ T cells from peripheral blood mononuclear cells, taken in the third trimester of pregnancy. The receptors were gathered from a female donor with multiple sclerosis, enrolled in a pregnancy study.

This chain uses TRBV5-4 with TRBJ1-3, with D uncertain. Germline V gene sequence: CDR1 SGHNT, CDR2 YYREEE (reference sequence). This CDR3 is 19 amino acids long. The V end lost 4 bases, the J end lost 0 bases, and 23 bases lay between the germline ends. The CDR3: CASSVGPLGPGNSGNTIYF. The CDR3 DNA reads TGTGCCAGCAGCGTCGGGCCCCTGGGCCCGGGGAACTCTGGAAACACCATATATTTT.

Only a few counts were recorded for this clone. V is TRBV29-1 and J is TRBJ1-1; D is perhaps TRBD1 (5 bases). This CDR3 region has 12 residues. The ends were cut back, 8 bases at V and 3 bases at J, with 13 bases in the middle. Germline V CDR1 and CDR2: SQVTM, ANQGSEA. This CDR3 reads CSPYLRDTEAFF. CDR3 DNA sequence: TGCAGCCCCTATCTCAGGGACACTGAAGCTTTCTTT.

The DNA of the CDR3 is TGTGCCAGCAGTGGGGCCCTGAGCTTGAACACCGGGGAGCTGTTTTTT. Translation: CASSGALSLNTGELFF. This chain joins TRBV25-1 and TRBJ2-2; D not resolved. Germline CDR1 MGHDK, CDR2 SYGVNS. V was pared by 4 bases and J by 1 base, with 13 bases between. The CDR3 totals 16 residues.

The sample holds a few counts of this clone. The chain recombines TRBV7-8 with TRBJ1-2; no firm D call. CDR1 and CDR2 (germline): SGHVS, FQNEAQ. Trimming stripped 1 base from V and 5 bases from J, with 8 bases between. CDR3 length equals 13 residues. CDR3 in DNA: TGTGCCAGCAGCTTAGACAGACCGTATGGCTACACCTTC. This sequence encodes CASSLDRPYGYTF. Full variable domain (missing parts from reference TRBV7-8 and TRBJ1-2): GAGVSQSPRYKVAKRGQDVALRCDPISGHVSLFWYQQALGQGPEFLTYFQNEAQLDKSGLPSDRFFAERPEGSVSTLKIQRTQQEDSAVYLCASSLDRPYGYTFGSGTRLTVV.

The DNA of the CDR3 is TGTGCCAGCAGTGGGCAGGGAAGAGGAACTGAAGCTTTCTTT. Translation gives CASSGQGRGTEAFF. The gene calls are TRBV2 and TRBJ1-1; perhaps TRBD1 as D (5 bases). Germline assignment: CDR1 SNHLY and CDR2 FYNNEI. V lost 4 bases to trimming and J lost 5 bases, with 14 bases between them. This CDR3 has 14 amino acids.

The rearrangement uses TRBV9 and TRBJ2-7, with 11 bases that match TRBD2. Germline V lookup: CDR1 SGDLS, CDR2 YYNGEE. The CDR3 is made up of 14 amino acids. V shed 1 base, J shed 6 bases, and the junction held 3 bases outside the gene matches. The CDR3 DNA reads TGTGCCAGCAGCGTAACCCTAGCGGGAGGCGAGCAGTACTTC. It yields the protein CASSVTLAGGEQYF.

The genes are TRBV5-6 and TRBJ2-1; weak D call: TRBD2 (6 bases). Germline CDR1 reads SGHDT; CDR2 reads YYEEEE. This CDR3 spans 16 amino acids. Trimming stripped 5 bases from V and 3 bases from J, with 18 bases between. CDR3 nucleotides: TGTGCCAGCAGTTTCAACGGGGGATGGAACTACAATGAGCAGTTCTTC. Amino acid sequence: CASSFNGGWNYNEQFF.

This chain uses TRBV7-9 with TRBJ1-2; D is perhaps TRBD1 (5 bases). V dropped 4 bases and J dropped 8 bases, with 17 bases sitting between them. The CDR3 is 14 residues long. CDR1 and CDR2 (germline): SEHNR, FQNEAQ (reference sequence). In DNA form, the CDR3 reads TGTGCCAGCAGCTCAAGTGGGGGGACGTCGGGCTACACCTTC. Protein product: CASSSSGGTSGYTF.

The chain recombines TRBV7-3 with TRBJ2-1; tentative D call: TRBD1 (5 bases). Germline CDR1 reads SGHTA; CDR2 reads FQGTGA. Trimming removed 2 bases from V and 3 bases from J, with 14 bases in between. CDR3 length: 16 amino acids. The CDR3 sequence: CASSLGPGRDYNEQFF. The CDR3 DNA sequence: TGTGCCAGCAGCTTAGGTCCTGGCAGGGACTACAATGAGCAGTTCTTC.

The chain carries TRBV9 and TRBJ2-1; 14 nucleotides line up with TRBD2. After removal of 4 bases from V and 6 bases from J, the junction contained 6 bases not matched to a gene. CDR1 and CDR2 from the germline V gene are SGDLS and YYNGEE. The CDR3 sequence is 16 residues long. CDR3 coding DNA: TGTGCCAGCAGCTTGACTAGCGGGGGGGTGGTCAATGAGCAGTTCTTC. Translating it yields CASSLTSGGVVNEQFF.

The chain uses TRBV6-1 and TRBJ1-2, with a weak D call TRBD1 (6 bases). CDR3 size: 13 residues. Germline-derived CDR1 and CDR2 are MNHNS and SASEGT. Trimming pared 7 bases from V and 5 bases from J, leaving 14 bases between. CDR3 DNA: TGTGCCAGCAAAGAATCAGGGGTTTATGGCTACACCTTC. It codes for CASKESGVYGYTF.

The V and J genes are TRBV28 and TRBJ1-1; 11 bases line up with TRBD1. This CDR3 has 15 residues. Trimming cost V 2 bases and J 5 bases; bases outside gene matches: 4. The V gene's germline CDR1 is MDHEN and CDR2 SYDVKM. CDR3 DNA: TGTGCCAGCAGTTTACCCGGGACAGGGGGTACTGAAGCTTTCTTT. This encodes CASSLPGTGGTEAFF.

The CDR3, as DNA: TGTGCCTGGAGTCCAGGGACAGGGAAAGCTTTCTTT. This translates into CAWSPGTGKAFF. The gene calls are TRBV30 and TRBJ1-1, with TRBD1 identical over 9 bases. There are 12 residues in the CDR3. Germline-derived CDR1 and CDR2 are GTSNPN and SVGIG (reference sequence). The junction had 4 bases not matched to a gene; V was cut back by 2 bases and J by 9 bases.

This rearrangement joins TRBV6-1 to TRBJ2-4; 7 positions agree with TRBD1. V was pared by 3 bases and J by 9 bases, with 8 bases of the junction left unmatched. The CDR3 runs to 14 residues. Per germline, CDR1 MNHNS and CDR2 SASEGT. The CDR3 DNA follows: TGTGCCAGCAGTGAGACACCGACAGGGCTCATTCAGTACTTC. Protein product: CASSETPTGLIQYF.

This sequence joins TRBV11-3 and TRBJ1-1; D unclear. This CDR3 is 15 amino acids long. The V end was cut by 5 bases, the J end by 1 base, with 14 bases between. Per the germline V gene, CDR1 is SGHNT and CDR2 is YENEEA. CDR3: CASSPLAVGNTEAFF. The CDR3 nucleotides are TGTGCCAGCAGCCCGTTGGCGGTCGGGAACACTGAAGCTTTCTTT.

The chain recombines TRBV6-5 with TRBJ1-6; D is perhaps TRBD1 (6 bases). Trimming pared 6 bases from V and 11 bases from J, leaving 17 bases between. In germline, CDR1 is MNHEY, CDR2 SVGAGI. The CDR3 consists of 14 residues. CDR3 region: CASSWTVPRAPLHF. The CDR3 DNA follows: TGTGCCAGCAGCTGGACAGTCCCCCGAGCACCCCTCCACTTT.

This rearrangement joins TRBV4-1 to TRBJ2-3; 11 bases fit TRBD1. The CDR3 sequence is 15 residues long. Germline CDR1 is MGHRA and CDR2 is YSYEKL. V was pared by 4 bases and J by 6 bases, with 6 bases of the junction left unmatched. The CDR3 loop is CASSLGTGGRDTQYF. In nucleotides, the CDR3 is TGCGCCAGCAGCCTTGGGACAGGGGGGAGGGATACGCAGTATTTT.

This chain links TRBV14 with TRBJ2-1; 8 nucleotides match TRBD1. CDR1 is SGHDN, CDR2 FVKESK, per germline. The CDR3 is made up of 15 amino acids. The V gene end was trimmed by 4 bases and the J gene end by 9 bases; junction bases not matched to a gene: 11. CDR3 loop: CASSLPGTGSTEQFF. The CDR3 DNA follows: TGTGCCAGCAGCCTACCCGGGACAGGCAGTACTGAGCAGTTCTTC.

The rearrangement uses TRBV19 and TRBJ1-1, with D uncertain. Germline lookup yields CDR1 LNHDA and CDR2 SQIVND (reference sequence). The CDR3 covers 13 residues. V was pared by 4 bases and J by 8 bases, with 14 bases between. This CDR3 reads CASSKREGREAFF. The DNA for the CDR3 is TGTGCCAGTAGTAAAAGGGAGGGCAGGGAAGCTTTCTTT. Full variable domain (rest looked up from reference TRBV19 and TRBJ1-1): DGGITQSPKYLFRKEGQNVTLSCEQNLNHDAMYWYRQDPGQGLRLIYYSQIVNDFQKGDIAEGYSVSREKKESFPLTVTSAQKNPTAFYLCASSKREGREAFFGQGTRLTVV.

The chain couples TRBV4-1 to TRBJ2-5; D is undetermined. With 3 bases removed from V and 7 bases from J, the gap between germline ends came to 12 bases. Germline V gives CDR1 MGHRA, CDR2 YSYEKL. The CDR3 runs to 13 residues. The CDR3 is CASSHETGGTQYF. Written as DNA, the CDR3 is TGCGCCAGCAGCCATGAGACTGGCGGGACCCAGTACTTC.

The chain links TRBV2 to TRBJ2-2; the match to TRBD1 covers 8 bases. This CDR3 is built from 19 residues. V gave up 5 bases and J gave up 0 bases; unmatched junction bases: 14. CDR1 and CDR2 (germline): SNHLY, FYNNEI. The CDR3 DNA reads TGTGCCAGCAGTAACCGTAGACAGGGGCGAACTTCGAACACCGGGGAGCTGTTTTTT. Its translation: CASSNRRQGRTSNTGELFF.

This clone was picked up one time. V usage is TRBV11-3 and J usage is TRBJ2-7, with TRBD2 matching over 7 bases. There are 16 residues in the CDR3. V gave up 3 bases and J gave up 2 bases; unmatched junction bases: 10. Germline V gene data show CDR1 as SGHNT and CDR2 as YENEEA. CDR3 sequence reads: CASSFKSAGVTYEQYF. CDR3 coding DNA: TGTGCCAGCAGCTTTAAGTCGGCGGGGGTGACCTACGAGCAGTACTTC.

This chain joins TRBV5-6 and TRBJ2-3, with no clear D. CDR1 and CDR2 from the germline V gene are SGHDT and YYEEEE. V was shortened by 5 bases and J by 4 bases, with 11 bases between the two germline ends. The CDR3 is made up of 13 amino acids. DNA of the CDR3: TGTGCCAGCAGTCGCACCAGCGCAGATACGCAGTATTTT. It codes for CASSRTSADTQYF.

The chain uses TRBV11-2 and TRBJ2-7, with 7 bases aligning to TRBD2. With 0 bases clipped from V and 0 bases from J, the junction kept 2 bases outside the gene matches. The germline CDR1 and CDR2 sequences are SGHAT and FQNNGV. The CDR3 runs to 15 residues. For the CDR3, the DNA is TGTGCCAGCAGCTTAGAGCGCGGGAGCTCCTACGAGCAGTACTTC. Translating gives CASSLERGSSYEQYF.

V usage is TRBV5-4 and J usage is TRBJ2-4; 7 bases map to TRBD2. Germline loops: CDR1 SGHNT, CDR2 YYREEE (reference sequence). V trimming: 4 bases; J trimming: 6 bases; junction bases outside the gene matches: 10. The CDR3 consists of 15 residues. CDR3 DNA: TGTGCCAGCAGCCCAGGGAGGGGAGTCTCAAACATTCAGTACTTC. It yields the protein CASSPGRGVSNIQYF.

This rearrangement joins TRBV5-1 to TRBJ2-5; 13 bases agree with TRBD2. This CDR3 comprises 16 residues. After removal of 4 bases from V and 0 bases from J, the junction contained 3 bases not matched to a gene. The germline gives CDR1 SGHRS, CDR2 YFSETQ. CDR3 nucleotides: TGCGCCAGCAGCCCGACTAGCGGGGGGTACCAAGAGACCCAGTACTTC. It specifies CASSPTSGGYQETQYF.

This clone was counted once. The genes are TRBV6-1 and TRBJ1-1; 7 bases map to TRBD1. V was pared by 4 bases and J by 0 bases, with 5 bases of the junction left unmatched. CDR3 length: 15 residues. Germline lookup yields CDR1 MNHNS and CDR2 SASEGT. DNA for the CDR3: TGTGCCAGCAGTGCCCTGGGACAGTTGAACACTGAAGCTTTCTTT. Amino acids: CASSALGQLNTEAFF.

The rearrangement links TRBV5-8 to TRBJ2-5; no clear D. The V and J ends lost 6 bases and 3 bases respectively, with 18 bases between them. Germline V lookup: CDR1 SGHTS, CDR2 YDEGEE. The CDR3 has 15 residues. In DNA, the CDR3 is TGTGCCAGCACCACGAGTGGCGGTAGGAAAGAGACCCAGTACTTC. Translating it yields CASTTSGGRKETQYF.

The rearrangement joins TRBV7-8 to TRBJ1-1; 8 positions agree with TRBD1. Trimming took 6 bases from V and 0 from J; bases not matched to a gene: 3. This CDR3 has 14 residues. Per the germline V gene, CDR1 is SGHVS and CDR2 is FQNEAQ. CDR3 protein: CASRQTGVNTEAFF. CDR3 DNA: TGTGCCAGCAGGCAGACAGGGGTGAACACTGAAGCTTTCTTT.

The chain employs TRBV11-2 and TRBJ2-2; 7 bases match TRBD1. Germline V gives CDR1 SGHAT, CDR2 FQNNGV. The trim removed 5 bases at V and 6 bases at J, leaving 9 bases unmatched. CDR3 length: 15 amino acids. The CDR3 bases are TGTGCCAGCAGCAGTCTGACAGGGCTCCCCGGGGAGCTGTTTTTT. It translates to CASSSLTGLPGELFF. The full variable domain, completed using reference TRBV11-2 and TRBJ2-2, is EAGVAQSPRYKIIEKRQSVAFWCNPISGHATLYWYQQILGQGPKLLIQFQNNGVVDDSQLPKDRFSAERLKGVDSTLKIQPAKLEDSAVYLCASSSLTGLPGELFFGEGSRLTVL.

V and J are TRBV25-1 and TRBJ2-5, with a tentative D call TRBD2 (5 bases). The CDR3 spans 17 residues. Trimming removed 1 base at V and 5 bases at J, with 20 bases between. Germline CDR1 is MGHDK and CDR2 is SYGVNS. The CDR3 DNA is TGTGCCAGCAGTGAATTAGCCACTTGGGGAGTAGGGGAGACCCAGTACTTC. It specifies CASSELATWGVGETQYF.

The V and J genes are TRBV4-3 and TRBJ2-7; 7 bases fit TRBD1. The CDR3 runs to 13 residues. Germline V lookup: CDR1 LGHNA, CDR2 YSLEER. The V segment lost 4 bases and the J segment 3 bases; nucleotides outside the gene matches: 3. CDR3: CASSPGQHYEQYF. DNA for the CDR3: TGCGCCAGCAGCCCGGGACAGCACTACGAGCAGTACTTC.